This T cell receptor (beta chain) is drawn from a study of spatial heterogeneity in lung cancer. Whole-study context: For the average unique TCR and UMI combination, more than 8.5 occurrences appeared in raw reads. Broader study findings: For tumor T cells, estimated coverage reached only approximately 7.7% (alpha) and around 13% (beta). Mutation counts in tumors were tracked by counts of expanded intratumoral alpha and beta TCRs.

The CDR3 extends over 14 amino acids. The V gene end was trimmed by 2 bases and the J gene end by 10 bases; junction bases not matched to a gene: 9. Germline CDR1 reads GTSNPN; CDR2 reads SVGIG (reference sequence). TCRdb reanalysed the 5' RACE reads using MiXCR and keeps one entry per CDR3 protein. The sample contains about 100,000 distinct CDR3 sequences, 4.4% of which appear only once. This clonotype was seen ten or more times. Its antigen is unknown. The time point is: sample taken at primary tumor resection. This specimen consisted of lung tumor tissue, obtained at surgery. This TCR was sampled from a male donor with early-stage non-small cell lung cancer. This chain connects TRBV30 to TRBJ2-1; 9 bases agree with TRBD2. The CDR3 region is CAWSIGGREWEQFF. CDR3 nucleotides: TGTGCCTGGAGTATTGGCGGGAGGGAGTGGGAGCAGTTCTTC.